Listed here is a single TCR beta chain. The antigen this receptor binds is unknown. No much larger clone is present one base from it, and per-base qualities are unavailable. This entry comes from a study of cytomegalovirus exposure and HLA in healthy donors (dated by TCRdb to the late 2010s). Concerning the study at large: In an earlier analysis of some 550 of the donors, 276 Gb of sequence data and 100 million or so unique TCR beta sequences from about 179 million T cells were reported. Roughly 300 gigabases of sequencing data and 91 million or so unique TCR sequences made up an early release that covered approximately 700 HLA-typed donors. Of the roughly 430 genotyped donors, 65% to 90% fell in the genetic ancestry cluster associated with self-reported Caucasian donors. The study aimed to test whether signatures of past pathogen exposure could be identified by cataloging public T cell receptors. The study used immunosequencing to profile the T cell repertoires of under 700 subjects and linked those repertoires to cytomegalovirus serostatus. In addition to the first cohort of roughly 700 subjects, a separate validation cohort of 130 or so different subjects was used. High-throughput TCR immunosequencing, statistical association of individual TCRs with disease status, and machine learning were combined to predict cytomegalovirus infection status. To study patterns of TCR occurrence, a later analysis re-analyzed previously published TCR beta repertoires from around 700 donors and added high-resolution HLA genotyping. The later analysis used no new phenotypic data to find candidate immune exposures, relying instead on TCR beta sequences and their occurrence across donors. To decide whether each TCR beta V gene segment behaved as functional or pseudogenic, an earlier analysis of approximately 600 of the donors relied on high-throughput TCR beta sequencing. Alongside the repertoire data, information on donor age, sex, ethnicity and CMV serostatus was compiled. In a later genetic analysis, genome-wide SNP genotypes for about three fifths of the roughly 670 donors were used, and that subset was treated as a discovery cohort. Every repertoire in the discovery cohort had been generated on one and the same sequencing platform. Class I and class II HLA loci were covered by the typing at four-digit resolution. Typing coverage differed by locus: A, B, C, DRB1 and DQB1 were typed in roughly 620-630 donors, DQA1 in 500 to 550, DPA1 in 600 to 610, and DPB1 in 450 to 490. Because of strong linkage in the cohort, roughly five DR-DQ haplotypes were treated as single units for association and clustering. Among around 400 genotyped donors of the cohort, an average of roughly 230,000 unique TCR beta nucleotide sequences was sequenced per donor, of which roughly 18% were non-productive.

General study outcomes and caveats: The presence/absence analyses assumed that sequencing depth was roughly uniform across donors, and that assumption may not be true. According to a later analysis, TCR association rates differed among HLA loci, with DRB1 alleles showing the most associated TCRs and HLA-C alleles showing the fewest. Specific HLA alleles were associated with roughly 17,000 TCR beta sequences at a false discovery rate of 0.05 in a later analysis. A few of the identified cytomegalovirus-associated TCR beta chains were confirmed in vitro to be specific for cytomegalovirus antigens. In both the original and validation cohorts, the classifier was reported to diagnose cytomegalovirus status with high specificity and sensitivity. Immune exposure information for the cohort was limited to CMV serostatus. Compared with the 666-donor mean, donors in an Asian-associated ancestry cluster had fewer N-insertions in productive TCRs, according to a later genetic analysis. Because HLA typing was unavailable for some donors at each locus, only the typed subset was used in association tests. The cohort was sequenced for TCR beta chains only, and without alpha or paired-chain data the features that could be detected were limited. A later analysis found that HLA-associated TCR beta chains were more clonally expanded and had lower generation probabilities than equally common non-associated chains. Correlated functional status among segregating V segments might be attributable to linkage disequilibrium, but an unknown experimental factor could not be ruled out. Because counts were too low, roughly 18 rarely observed V segments, including chromosome 9 orphons, were left out of the earlier analysis of approximately 580 of the donors. The sequencing pipeline was judged likely to have produced a cluster of highly shared sequence variants as a technical artifact. In an earlier analysis of some 500 of the donors, most TCR beta V segments appeared in productive rearrangements about 90% or about 30% of the time, broadly matching IMGT annotations. Most TCR sequences were seen in very few donors, while some public TCRs were found in many individuals. A further reported finding was that TCR beta sequences accurately predicted the HLA-A and HLA-B alleles for most subjects in the first cohort. In the study, about 150 TCR beta chains were listed as associated with cytomegalovirus. Assigning TCR associations to individual alleles was difficult when HLA alleles, especially DR and DQ, strongly co-occurred. An association between a missense DCLRE1C variant and V-gene and J-gene trimming of TCR beta chains was found in a later genetic analysis and replicated in an independent cohort. A later analysis found that most CMV-associated TCR beta chains appeared HLA-restricted, with HLA associations seemingly driven largely by CMV exposure. It was suggested by the authors that the approach could potentially be generalized to other disease states and immunological phenotypes. Several of the top co-occurrence clusters appeared to be linked to parvovirus B19, influenza, CMV and Epstein-Barr virus, according to a later analysis.

The library was made by the immunoSEQ multiplex PCR assay. A mixture of 60 forward primers for TCR Vbeta segments and 13 reverse primers for TCR Jbeta segments was used in the multiplex PCR. The CDR3 region of rearranged TCR beta genes was amplified from genomic DNA by a multiplex PCR assay. Amplified TCR beta libraries were sequenced as 87-base-pair reads on the Illumina HiSeq System. As for the original processing: A later analysis tallied around 82 million unique TCR beta chains across the 700 or so repertoires, and some 10 million of those chains were shared by two or more donors. Raw reads were error-corrected and collapsed into unique sequences by a nearest-neighbor algorithm in which closely related sequences were merged to remove PCR and sequencing errors. CDR3 sequences were aligned to IMGT reference sequences to assign V, D and J gene segments. Each retained sequence needed at least a six-nucleotide match to both a V gene segment and a J gene segment. Rearrangements were called productive when the CDR3 lacked stop codons and stayed in frame with V and J; all others were non-productive. Following IMGT convention, CDR3 was defined as the stretch from the second conserved V-encoded cysteine to the conserved J-encoded phenylalanine. Sequences without an unambiguous match to a single V gene segment were excluded from the earlier analysis of a few hundred of the donors. An earlier analysis of under 750 of the donors called V segments functional above 56.7% productive rearrangements and segregating when the between-donor standard deviation exceeded 5%. A statistical classification framework was developed to diagnose cytomegalovirus status using the catalog of TCR beta chain sequences. In a later analysis, V and J genes were assigned by comparing TCR nucleotide sequences against IMGT/GENE-DB human TR gene sequences. A later analysis assigned CDR3 sequences and most-parsimonious VDJ recombination scenarios with the TCRdist pipeline. A later analysis defined each TCR beta chain by its CDR3 amino acid sequence plus V-gene family, and excluded reads lacking a unique V-gene family. To address suspected cross-contamination and a sequencing artifact, a later analysis removed a few hundred highly shared, low-generation-probability nucleotide sequences. For each public chain, a later analysis derived a clonal expansion index from normalized ranks of inferred template counts within each repertoire. In a later analysis, generation probabilities were computed with a VDJ recombination model fitted to out-of-frame rearrangements, and the resulting probabilities were checked against IGoR. In a later analysis, hypergeometric tests were used to score TCR-TCR, TCR-HLA and TCR-CMV co-occurrence, with a repertoire-size bias correction applied to TCR pairs. A later analysis estimated false discovery rates by permuting HLA or CMV assignments 20 times. In a later analysis, co-occurring TCRs were grouped using DBSCAN, with TCRdist sequence similarity added in when clustering inside HLA-allele-positive subsets. Repertoires with fewer than 30,000 or more than 120,000 public chains were left out of co-occurrence clustering, as were about five repertoires with anomalous nucleotide sharing. The immuneACCESS repertoire file appears here via TCRdb, limited to in-frame rearrangements. These files lack a portion of the clones; in checked studies, under half of the deficit traces to unresolved V genes, and the cause of the others is not known. The DNA gave D and trimming, while V, J and clone size come from that table. Recorded for this sample are about 130,000 clones; 81% of them occurred a single time. The ten biggest clones cover more than 3% of the sample.

The cohort comprised some 680 healthy bone marrow donors. All cohort members were sampled while nominally healthy, although unrecorded immune exposures were likely present. The donor was CMV seropositive and was included in the group of almost 300 seropositive cohort members. A peripheral blood sample was provided by each donor, and peripheral blood mononuclear cells were used for TCR beta sequencing. Genomic DNA extraction from the blood cell samples was performed with the Qiagen DNeasy Blood Extraction Kit. The sequencing sample was made of PBMCs. This TCR derives from a young man in good health and CMV-seropositive.

CDR3 region: CASRKPGTSHEQYF. At the DNA level, the sequence is TGTGCCAGCAGGAAACCCGGGACTTCCCACGAGCAGTACTTC. Recombination connected TRBV11-2 to TRBJ2-5; the D gene is possibly TRBD2, with 6 bases matching. The J call may be incorrect, as the DNA end agrees better with TRBJ2-7. Reading the germline V gene gives CDR1 SGHAT and CDR2 FQNNGV. From its cysteine to its phenylalanine, the CDR3 spans 14 amino acids. Solely the CDR3 DNA is kept, with 42 bases framed from the first base.